This T cell receptor beta chain was recorded in a study of shared clonotypes between healthy human individuals. As for the study in general: The donor pool was made up of a couple of women and three men aged 18 to 49. Study-wide results and caveats: Measured sharing among donors was expected to vary with sequencing depth. Shared clonotypes across all four donors exceeded non-shared ones in generation probability.

CDR1 is MDHEN, CDR2 SYDVKM, per germline. The CDR3 length is 14 residues. V was clipped by 3 bases and J by 4 bases, with 12 bases between them. Clones were sequenced by immunoSEQ multiplex PCR, and TCRdb holds only the in-frame ones, with some missing. Of about 2.2 million clones in the sample, around 93% are singletons; the top ten hold around 1.7%. CD45RO-negative CD8 cells positively selected for CCR7 made up the naive population, which excluded terminally differentiated effector memory CD45RA+ cells. As concerns this clone: What it binds is unknown. The sample has other DNA sequences that encode this CDR3 too.

The receptor's source is a man between 18 and 29 years old in good health. Some clones in this sample may be carry-over from other donors' samples. The chain recombines TRBV28 with TRBJ2-5; tentative D call: TRBD1 (6 bases). The sequencing sample was made of naive CD8+ T cells from PBMCs. CDR3 DNA sequence: TGTGCCAGCAGTTTTCAGGGGCTAGGAGAGACCCAGTACTTC. It yields the protein CASSFQGLGETQYF.